The rows below give T cell receptor beta chains drawn from one sample of a study of CD8+ T cells in alopecia areata. Produced via immunoSEQ multiplex PCR; TCRdb's table is partial and in-frame only. Of under 300,000 clones in the sample, roughly two thirds were seen once. Here the sequenced sample was CD4+ T cells sorted from blood, taken at week 0. These receptors came from a human donor with alopecia areata. Both conserved end residues are part of each CDR3. The order of the fields is D gene, J gene, V gene, clone size, CDR3 protein, CDR3 DNA. D genes are given only for firm matches. For some rows the clone size is stated as once, few or many, or as a class when expanded; others skip it.

- TRBJ2-3 TRBV30 once CAWSITGTDTQYF TGTGCCTGGAGTATTACAGGCACAGATACGCAGTATTTT
- TRBJ2-3 TRBV5-1 - CASSLGPEYTDTQYF TGCGCCAGCAGCTTGGGACCTGAATACACAGATACGCAGTATTTT
- TRBJ2-5 TRBV7-8 - CASSLADRLRQETQYF TGTGCCAGCAGCTTAGCCGACCGACTCCGCCAAGAGACCCAGTACTTC
TRBD2 TRBJ2-6 TRBV5-1 - CASSFSLAGPSPHSGANVLTF TGCGCCAGCAGCTTCTCTCTAGCGGGGCCTAGCCCTCATTCTGGGGCCAACGTCCTGACTTTC
- TRBJ1-1 TRBV29-1 few CSVEGGAGMNTEAFF TGCAGCGTTGAAGGGGGCGCCGGCATGAACACTGAAGCTTTCTTT
TRBD1 TRBJ1-1 TRBV29-1 - CSVHLRDREKAFF TGCAGCGTTCACCTCCGGGACAGGGAGAAAGCTTTCTTT
TRBD1 TRBJ1-1 TRBV5-1 few CASSVGQGVFTEAFF TGCGCCAGCAGCGTGGGACAGGGAGTTTTTACTGAAGCTTTCTTT
- TRBJ1-1 TRBV30 - CAEKGTNTEAFF TGTGCTGAAAAGGGGACGAACACTGAAGCTTTCTTT
- TRBJ2-3 TRBV30 few CAWSVRSGTDTQYF TGTGCCTGGAGTGTTCGTTCGGGCACAGATACGCAGTATTTT
- TRBJ2-6 TRBV30 few CAWGTDSSGANVLTF TGTGCCTGGGGAACGGACAGCTCTGGGGCCAACGTCCTGACTTTC
- TRBJ2-3 TRBV4-2 - CASSQGLATDTQYF TGTGCCAGCAGCCAAGGTCTAGCGACAGATACGCAGTATTTT
- TRBJ2-1 TRBV30 - CAWSLQRWYNEQFF TGTGCCTGGAGTCTCCAGCGGTGGTACAATGAGCAGTTCTTC
- TRBJ1-2 TRBV2 - CASSERGLGGRGYTF TGTGCCAGCAGTGAAAGGGGTCTCGGGGGACGGGGCTACACCTTC
- TRBJ1-2 TRBV30 - CAWSPTPGRTNYGYTF TGTGCCTGGAGTCCGACCCCGGGACGAACTAACTATGGCTACACCTTC
TRBD2 TRBJ2-7 TRBV2 - CASSVRLANYEQYF TGTGCCAGCAGTGTTCGACTAGCTAACTACGAGCAGTACTTC
- TRBJ1-6 TRBV7-8 - CASSRAHRAPLHF TGTGCCAGCAGCCGGGCCCACAGGGCACCCCTCCACTTT
TRBD2 TRBJ2-1 TRBV29-1 - CSGNSGGEQFF TGCAGCGGGAATAGCGGGGGGGAGCAGTTCTTC
- TRBJ2-1 TRBV30 - CAWSVGLNEQFF TGTGCCTGGAGTGTAGGGTTGAATGAGCAGTTCTTC
- TRBJ2-7 TRBV29-1 - CSGDIGYEQYF TGCAGCGGGGACATTGGCTACGAGCAGTACTTC
- TRBJ2-4 TRBV4-1 - CASSPLGAPAKNIQYF TGCGCCAGCAGCCCCCTAGGGGCGCCAGCCAAAAACATTCAGTACTTC
TRBD1 TRBJ1-6 TRBV7-9 few CASSRQGESPLHF TGTGCCAGCAGTCGACAGGGCGAATCACCCCTCCACTTT
TRBD2 TRBJ2-1 TRBV6-4 few CASSDGTSGGNEQFF TGTGCCAGCAGTGACGGGACTAGCGGGGGGAATGAGCAGTTCTTC
TRBD1 TRBJ1-1 TRBV27 - CASSLRGQNTEAFF TGTGCCAGCAGTCTCAGGGGGCAGAACACTGAAGCTTTCTTT
- TRBJ1-5 TRBV18 - CASSPRRTSDQPQHF TGTGCCAGCTCACCACGAAGGACAAGTGATCAGCCCCAGCATTTT
TRBD2 TRBJ2-1 TRBV5-1 - CASSPTSGNYNEQFF TGCGCCAGCAGCCCCACTAGCGGCAACTACAATGAGCAGTTCTTC
TRBD2 TRBJ2-7 TRBV30 - CAWSVKGLRGIYEQYF TGTGCCTGGAGTGTAAAAGGGCTGCGGGGGATATACGAGCAGTACTTC